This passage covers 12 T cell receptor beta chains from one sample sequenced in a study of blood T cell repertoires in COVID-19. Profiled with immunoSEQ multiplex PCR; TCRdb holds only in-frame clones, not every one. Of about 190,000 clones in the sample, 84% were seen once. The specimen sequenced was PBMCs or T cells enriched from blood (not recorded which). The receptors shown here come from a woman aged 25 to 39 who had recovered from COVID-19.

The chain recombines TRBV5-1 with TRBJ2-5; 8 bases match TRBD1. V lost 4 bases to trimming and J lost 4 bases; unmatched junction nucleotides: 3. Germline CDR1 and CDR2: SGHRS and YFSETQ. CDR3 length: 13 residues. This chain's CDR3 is CASSRQGSETQYF. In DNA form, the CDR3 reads TGCGCCAGCAGCCGACAGGGGTCAGAGACCCAGTACTTC.

The CDR3 protein is CASSQQGGAAFF. The CDR3 DNA is TGCGCCAGCAGCCAGCAAGGGGGGGCGGCTTTCTTT. The chain combines TRBV5-1 with TRBJ1-1, with D tentatively TRBD1 (6 bases). The CDR3 has 12 amino acids. The germline gives CDR1 SGHRS, CDR2 YFSETQ. V gave up 4 bases and J gave up 11 bases, with 15 bases separating them.

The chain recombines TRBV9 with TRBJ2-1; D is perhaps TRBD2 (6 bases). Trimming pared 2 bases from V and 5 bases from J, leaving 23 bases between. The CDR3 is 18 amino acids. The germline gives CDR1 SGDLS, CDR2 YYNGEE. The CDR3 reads CASSVGGTSGSRNNEQFF. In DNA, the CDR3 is TGTGCCAGCAGCGTGGGTGGGACTTCCGGGAGCCGAAACAATGAGCAGTTCTTC.

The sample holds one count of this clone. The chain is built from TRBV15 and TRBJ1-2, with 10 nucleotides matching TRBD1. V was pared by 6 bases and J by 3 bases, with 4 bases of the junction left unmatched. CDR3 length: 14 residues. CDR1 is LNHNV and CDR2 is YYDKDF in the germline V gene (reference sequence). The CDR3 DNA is TGTGCCACCAGTAGGACAGGGGGAGACTATGGCTACACCTTC. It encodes CATSRTGGDYGYTF.

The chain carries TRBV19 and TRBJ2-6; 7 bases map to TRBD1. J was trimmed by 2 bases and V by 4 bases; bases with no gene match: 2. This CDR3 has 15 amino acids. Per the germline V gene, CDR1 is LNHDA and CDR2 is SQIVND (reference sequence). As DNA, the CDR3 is TGTGCCAGTAGTAAAAGGGGGCCTGGGGCCAACGTCCTGACTTTC. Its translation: CASSKRGPGANVLTF.

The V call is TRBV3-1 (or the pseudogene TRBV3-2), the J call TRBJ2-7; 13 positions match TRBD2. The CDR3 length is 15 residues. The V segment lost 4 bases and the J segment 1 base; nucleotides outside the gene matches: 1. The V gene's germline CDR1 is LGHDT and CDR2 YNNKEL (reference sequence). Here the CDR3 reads CASSRGLAGSYEQYF. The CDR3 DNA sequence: TGTGCCAGCAGCCGGGGACTAGCGGGATCCTACGAGCAGTACTTC.

Here the CDR3 DNA reads TGTGCCAGCAGCCACAGGGGGAGGGGACAAAACAATCAGCCCCAGCATTTT. This sequence encodes CASSHRGRGQNNQPQHF. V is TRBV7-8 and J is TRBJ1-5, with 8 nucleotides matching TRBD1. V dropped 5 bases and J dropped 3; count of bases not matched to a gene: 12. Per the germline V gene, CDR1 is SGHVS and CDR2 is FQNEAQ. The CDR3 has 17 residues.

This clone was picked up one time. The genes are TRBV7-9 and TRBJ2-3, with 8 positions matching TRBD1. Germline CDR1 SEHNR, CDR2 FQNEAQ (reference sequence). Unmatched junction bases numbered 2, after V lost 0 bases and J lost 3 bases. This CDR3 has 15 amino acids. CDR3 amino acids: CASSLAQGATDTQYF. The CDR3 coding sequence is TGTGCCAGCAGCTTAGCTCAGGGGGCGACAGATACGCAGTATTTT.

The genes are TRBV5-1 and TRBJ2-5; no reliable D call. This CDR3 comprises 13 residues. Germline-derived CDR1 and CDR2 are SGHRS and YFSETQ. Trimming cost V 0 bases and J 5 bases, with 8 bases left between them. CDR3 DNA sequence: TGCGCCAGCAGCTTGGGACTTAAGGAGACCCAGTACTTC. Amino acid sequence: CASSLGLKETQYF.

The CDR3 spells CASRGQAVGYTF. DNA of the CDR3: TGTGCCAGCAGGGGACAGGCAGTTGGCTACACCTTC. The V gene is TRBV28, the J gene TRBJ1-2, with 8 nucleotides matching TRBD1. Unmatched junction bases numbered 4, after V lost 6 bases and J lost 7 bases. CDR3 length: 12 amino acids. CDR1 and CDR2 from the germline V gene are MDHEN and SYDVKM.

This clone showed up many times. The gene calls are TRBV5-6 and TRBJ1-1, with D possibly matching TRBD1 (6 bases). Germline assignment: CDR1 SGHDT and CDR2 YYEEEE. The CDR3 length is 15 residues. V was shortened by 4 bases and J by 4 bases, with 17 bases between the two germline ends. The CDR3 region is CASSPRGGVSTEAFF. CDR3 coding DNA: TGTGCCAGCAGCCCGAGAGGGGGGGTAAGCACTGAAGCTTTCTTT.

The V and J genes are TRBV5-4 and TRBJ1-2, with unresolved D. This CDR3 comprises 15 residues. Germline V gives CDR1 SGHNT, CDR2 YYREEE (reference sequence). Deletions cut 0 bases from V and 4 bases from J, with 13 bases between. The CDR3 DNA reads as TGTGCCAGCAGCTTGGCCGCACAGTCAGTCTATGGCTACACCTTC. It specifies CASSLAAQSVYGYTF.